One and the same sample provided the 32 T cell receptor beta chains below, sequenced in a study of identical twins. Via MiXCR, TCRdb re-called the 5' RACE reads, giving one row per CDR3 protein. This repertoire shows fewer than 250,000 distinct CDR3 sequences, about 7% found once; its top ten account for roughly 3.6%. These same data were also listed under a study on yellow fever vaccine responses in identical twins.

Sequencing was carried out using memory (CD45RO+) T cells sorted from blood. The receptors originated from a young woman in good health.

This clonotype has a handful of counts. This chain uses TRBV5-1 with TRBJ2-1, with D unresolved. The CDR3 extends over 16 amino acids. Per germline, CDR1 SGHRS and CDR2 YFSETQ. Deletions cut 1 base from V and 10 bases from J, with 21 bases between. The CDR3 nucleotides are TGCGCCAGCAGCTTGATCGGCGGTAAGGGCTCCCCAGAGCAGTTCTTC. As protein: CASSLIGGKGSPEQFF. The whole variable domain, filled in from reference TRBV5-1 and TRBJ2-1, reads KAGVTQTPRYLIKTRGQQVTLSCSPISGHRSVSWYQQTPGQGLQFLFEYFSETQRNKGNFPGRFSGRQFSNSRSEMNVSTLELGDSALYLCASSLIGGKGSPEQFFGPGTRLTVL.

This clonotype was counted at least ten times. V and J are TRBV20-1 and TRBJ2-7, with D maybe TRBD1 (5 bases). The V and J ends lost 2 bases and 3 bases respectively, with 11 bases between them. The germline V gene has CDR1 DFQATT and CDR2 SNEGSKA (reference sequence). The CDR3 runs to 13 residues. The CDR3 sequence: CSARSDRDYEQYV. In DNA, the CDR3 is TGCAGTGCTAGAAGTGACAGAGACTACGAGCAGTACGTC.

The V gene is TRBV10-2, the J gene TRBJ2-7, with 7 bases that match TRBD2. The CDR3 runs to 16 residues. Germline CDR1 is WSHSY and CDR2 is SAAADI. The V segment lost 1 base and the J segment 2 bases; nucleotides outside the gene matches: 8. CDR3 protein: CASSEYRLAEAYEQYF. The CDR3 DNA follows: TGCGCCAGCAGTGAGTACAGGCTAGCGGAAGCCTACGAGCAGTACTTC.

The chain couples TRBV12-3 or TRBV12-4 to TRBJ2-7; D not certain. V gave up 3 bases and J gave up 7 bases, with 7 bases separating them. CDR3 length: 11 amino acids. The CDR3 loop reads CASSFNLEQYF. CDR3 nucleotide sequence: TGTGCCAGCAGTTTCAACCTGGAGCAGTACTTC.

This clonotype was detected only a few times. The genes are TRBV7-8 and TRBJ2-2, with 8 bases identical to TRBD2. V shed 4 bases, J shed 8 bases, and the junction held 9 bases outside the gene matches. Germline V gene data show CDR1 as SGHVS and CDR2 as FQNEAQ. This CDR3 is 15 amino acids long. In DNA form, the CDR3 reads TGTGCCAGCAGCTCTCGAGCGGGAGAGCCGGGGGAGCTGTTTTTT. Protein product: CASSSRAGEPGELFF.

This clonotype was counted at least ten times. The CDR3 sequence: CASSLEPAGVRYYGYTF. The CDR3, as DNA: TGTGCCAGCAGCTTAGAACCGGCAGGGGTTCGGTACTATGGCTACACCTTC. The V gene is TRBV11-2, the J gene TRBJ1-2; a possible D gene is TRBD1 (6 bases). CDR1 SGHAT and CDR2 FQNNGV come from the germline V gene. The CDR3 contains 17 residues. V lost 0 bases and J lost 3, with 17 bases in between.

The CDR3, as DNA: TGTGCCAGCAGCAAAGTGGAGCGGTCCCTCACAGATACGCAGTATTTT. Translation: CASSKVERSLTDTQYF. This chain connects TRBV21-1 to TRBJ2-3; TRBD2, the table's D call, was not compared with the DNA. TRBV21-1 is given as a pseudogene. The CDR3 has 16 residues.

This clonotype has a handful of counts. The CDR3 sequence is CASSSLTSLYEQYF. CDR3 coding DNA: TGTGCCAGCAGTTCCCTGACTAGTCTCTACGAGCAGTACTTC. The V gene is TRBV27, the J gene TRBJ2-7; tentatively, D is TRBD2 (6 bases). The germline gives CDR1 MNHEY, CDR2 SMNVEV (reference sequence). The CDR3 contains 14 residues. Deletions cut 4 bases from V and 3 bases from J, with 13 bases between.

This clonotype has only a few counts. The chain employs TRBV12-3 or TRBV12-4 and TRBJ2-7; weak D call: TRBD2 (5 bases). CDR3 length: 13 residues. V was cut by 3 bases and J by 6 bases, with 12 bases left in between. The CDR3 nucleotides are TGTGCCAGCAGTTTCGGGGTCTGGGGCGAGCAGTACTTC. Amino acids: CASSFGVWGEQYF.

The CDR3 here is CASSLVNGGWALEQFF. CDR3 sequence (DNA): TGTGCCAGCAGCTTAGTGAACGGCGGGTGGGCGCTTGAGCAGTTCTTC. The gene calls are TRBV7-2 and TRBJ2-1; D is perhaps TRBD2 (5 bases). This CDR3 is built from 16 residues. Trimming removed 1 base at V and 9 bases at J, with 19 bases between. Germline V gene sequence: CDR1 SGHTA, CDR2 FQGNSA. The full variable domain, in which reference TRBV7-2 and TRBJ2-1 provide the parts outside the CDR3, is GAGVSQSPSNKVTEKGKDVELRCDPISGHTALYWYRQSLGQGLEFLIYFQGNSAPDKSGLPSDRFSAERTGGSVSTLTIQRTQQEDSAVYLCASSLVNGGWALEQFFGPGTRLTVL.

The chain joins TRBV2 to TRBJ2-2; 9 bases fit TRBD1. Germline loops: CDR1 SNHLY, CDR2 FYNNEI. CDR3 length equals 15 residues. Unmatched junction bases numbered 4, after V lost 6 bases and J lost 2 bases. The CDR3 is CASSKQGANTGELFF. The CDR3 bases are TGTGCCAGCAGCAAACAGGGGGCTAACACCGGGGAGCTGTTTTTT.

The table lists this clonotype with many counts. The chain combines TRBV5-1 with TRBJ2-3, with 8 bases matching TRBD1. The CDR3 spans 14 residues. Germline assignment: CDR1 SGHRS and CDR2 YFSETQ. J gave up 9 bases and V 0 bases, and 6 bases lay outside the gene matches. CDR3 loop: CASSLEASGGTQYF. The CDR3 nucleotides read TGCGCCAGCAGCTTGGAAGCCTCAGGGGGCACGCAGTATTTT. Filled out from reference TRBV5-1 and TRBJ2-3, the complete variable domain reads KAGVTQTPRYLIKTRGQQVTLSCSPISGHRSVSWYQQTPGQGLQFLFEYFSETQRNKGNFPGRFSGRQFSNSRSEMNVSTLELGDSALYLCASSLEASGGTQYFGPGTRLTVL.

This clonotype was recorded a few times. V is TRBV11-2 and J is TRBJ2-2; the D gene is possibly TRBD2 (5 bases). Germline loops: CDR1 SGHAT, CDR2 FQNNGV. Trimming took off 6 bases at V and 13 bases at J, with 15 bases between the two ends. The CDR3 consists of 12 residues. CDR3 in DNA: TGTGCCAGCAGTTCCTCGGGGTACCGGCTGTTTTTT. This sequence encodes CASSSSGYRLFF.

This clonotype has more than one count but fewer than ten. The chain employs TRBV7-2 and TRBJ1-1; TRBD1 aligns across 11 bases. Germline V gene sequence: CDR1 SGHTA, CDR2 FQGNSA. The CDR3 has 15 amino acids. Trimming removed 3 bases from V and 1 base from J; junction bases left unmatched: 1. Here the CDR3 DNA reads TGTGCCAGCAGCTTTGGGACAGGGGGGAACACTGAAGCTTTCTTT. As protein: CASSFGTGGNTEAFF.

This clonotype came up many times. The J gene is TRBJ2-5, the V gene TRBV5-6; D gene unclear. CDR1 SGHDT and CDR2 YYEEEE come from the germline V gene. The CDR3 is made up of 14 amino acids. Trimming shortened V by 0 bases and J by 3 bases, and 9 bases separated the two germline ends. CDR3 in amino acids: CASSLVGYEETQYF. CDR3 DNA sequence: TGTGCCAGCAGCTTGGTAGGCTACGAAGAGACCCAGTACTTC.

This clonotype was picked up many times. V usage is TRBV7-8 and J usage is TRBJ1-3; D might be TRBD1 (5 bases). The V end was cut by 1 base, the J end by 8 bases, with 18 bases between. This CDR3 spans 16 amino acids. Germline V gene sequence: CDR1 SGHVS, CDR2 FQNEAQ. This chain's CDR3 is CASSLGVARATDTIYF. DNA for the CDR3: TGTGCCAGCAGCTTAGGGGTGGCCAGGGCCACGGACACCATATATTTT.

This clonotype was detected many times. The V gene is TRBV11-2, the J gene TRBJ2-1; 10 bases align to TRBD2. V trimming: 8 bases; J trimming: 4 bases; junction bases outside the gene matches: 5. This CDR3 has 14 amino acids. Per germline, CDR1 SGHAT and CDR2 FQNNGV. CDR3 sequence: CASRGLAVYNEQFF. CDR3 bases: TGTGCCAGCCGCGGACTAGCGGTTTACAATGAGCAGTTCTTC.

This rearrangement joins TRBV12-3 or TRBV12-4 to TRBJ1-2; D may be TRBD1 (6 bases). The CDR3 is 13 residues long. Trimming removed 0 bases from V and 8 bases from J, with 10 bases in between. The chain's CDR3 is CASSLARGAGYTF. CDR3 DNA sequence: TGTGCCAGCAGTTTAGCGAGGGGGGCGGGCTACACCTTC.

The rearrangement uses TRBV5-1 and TRBJ1-4; weak D call: TRBD1 (6 bases). This CDR3 spans 15 amino acids. Germline CDR1 is SGHRS and CDR2 is YFSETQ. Trimming removed 6 bases from V and 4 bases from J, with 16 bases in between. CDR3 loop: CASTQGGGSNEKLFF. The CDR3 DNA reads TGCGCCAGCACCCAAGGGGGGGGGAGTAATGAAAAACTGTTTTTT. Drawing the rest from reference TRBV5-1 and TRBJ1-4, the complete variable domain is KAGVTQTPRYLIKTRGQQVTLSCSPISGHRSVSWYQQTPGQGLQFLFEYFSETQRNKGNFPGRFSGRQFSNSRSEMNVSTLELGDSALYLCASTQGGGSNEKLFFGSGTQLSVL.

This clonotype was seen ten or more times. The CDR3 coding sequence is TGCGCCAGCAGCTGGGGACGGGAGAACACCGGGGAGCTGTTTTTT. It yields the protein CASSWGRENTGELFF. The gene calls are TRBV5-1 and TRBJ2-2; D is tentatively TRBD1 or TRBD2 (5 bases each). V was clipped by 3 bases and J by 1 base, with 10 bases between them. Germline V CDR1 and CDR2: SGHRS, YFSETQ. The CDR3 sequence is 15 residues long.

The rearrangement joins TRBV12-3 or TRBV12-4 to TRBJ2-1, with 14 bases that match TRBD2. V lost 5 bases, J lost 2 bases, and 2 bases stayed unmatched. This CDR3 spans 16 amino acids. CDR3 protein: CASSPGLAGAYNEQFF. The CDR3 DNA reads TGTGCCAGCAGTCCGGGACTAGCGGGAGCCTACAATGAGCAGTTCTTC.

The table lists this clonotype with a few counts. V gene TRBV7-9 combines with J gene TRBJ2-3; D may be TRBD1 or TRBD2 (5 bases each). Germline V CDR1 and CDR2: SEHNR, FQNEAQ (reference sequence). The V end lost 1 base, the J end lost 0 bases, and 11 bases lay between the germline ends. The CDR3 consists of 16 residues. The DNA for the CDR3 is TGTGCCAGCAGCTTAGGGGACCTTGTAAGCACAGATACGCAGTATTTT. Its translation is CASSLGDLVSTDTQYF.

V usage is TRBV10-3 and J usage is TRBJ2-5; D is perhaps TRBD2 (5 bases). Germline V gene data show CDR1 as ENHRY and CDR2 as SYGVKD. V lost 6 bases, J lost 0 bases, and 8 bases lay in between. The CDR3 length is 13 residues. The CDR3 nucleotides are TGTGCCATCAGCAGCGGTTACCAAGAGACCCAGTACTTC. It encodes CAISSGYQETQYF.

This clonotype was counted a few times. This rearrangement joins TRBV2 to TRBJ2-5; 10 positions agree with TRBD1. J gave up 5 bases and V 8 bases, and 11 bases lay outside the gene matches. Germline V gene sequence: CDR1 SNHLY, CDR2 FYNNEI. This CDR3 has 15 amino acids. CDR3 in amino acids: CASAPGQGRWETQYF. CDR3 nucleotides: TGTGCCAGCGCCCCGGGACAGGGGAGGTGGGAGACCCAGTACTTC.

The V call is TRBV2, the J call TRBJ1-5; tentative D call: TRBD1 (6 bases). CDR1 and CDR2 (germline): SNHLY, FYNNEI. The CDR3 is 14 amino acids. V dropped 3 bases and J dropped 4 bases, with 10 bases sitting between them. CDR3 sequence: CASSDLGGNQPQHF. CDR3 coding DNA: TGTGCCAGCAGTGATTTAGGGGGGAATCAGCCCCAGCATTTT.

This clonotype was seen ten or more times. The J gene is TRBJ2-2, the V gene TRBV3-1; 8 bases line up with TRBD2. The germline V gene has CDR1 LGHDT and CDR2 YNNKEL (reference sequence). The V segment lost 0 bases and the J segment 2 bases; nucleotides outside the gene matches: 2. The length of the CDR3 is 16 residues. The DNA of the CDR3 is TGTGCCAGCAGCCAAGACCGGACTAGCAACACCGGGGAGCTGTTTTTT. Translated: CASSQDRTSNTGELFF.

The chain couples TRBV4-2 to TRBJ2-2; possible D gene TRBD1, 6 bases. The CDR3 is 16 residues long. Trimming shortened V by 1 base and J by 5 bases, and 14 bases separated the two germline ends. Germline CDR1 is LGHNA and CDR2 is YNFKEQ. The CDR3 protein is CASSQAQGQGTGELFF. In DNA, the CDR3 is TGTGCCAGCAGCCAAGCTCAGGGCCAGGGGACCGGGGAGCTGTTTTTT.

This clonotype was seen repeatedly, ten times or more. The chain joins TRBV5-1 to TRBJ1-1; D is ambiguous. Germline V lookup: CDR1 SGHRS, CDR2 YFSETQ. This CDR3 has 12 residues. V dropped 0 bases and J dropped 6 bases, with 6 bases sitting between them. CDR3 protein: CASSLETAEAFF. CDR3 nucleotide sequence: TGCGCCAGCAGCTTGGAAACCGCTGAAGCTTTCTTT.

The chain is built from TRBV7-9 and TRBJ2-1; the D is unclear. CDR1 is SEHNR, CDR2 FQNEAQ, per germline (reference sequence). The ends were cut back, 2 bases at V and 9 bases at J, with 8 bases in the middle. The CDR3 totals 12 residues. CDR3 sequence reads: CASSLTYGEQFF. The CDR3 nucleotides are TGTGCCAGCAGCTTAACTTATGGTGAGCAGTTCTTC.

V usage is TRBV18 and J usage is TRBJ1-2, with a possible D match to TRBD1 (5 bases). Trimming took 0 bases from V and 6 from J, leaving 17 bases between them. The CDR3 covers 16 residues. Germline V gene data show CDR1 as KGHSH and CDR2 as LQKENI. Here the CDR3 reads CASSPPNWLDSDGYTF. CDR3 coding DNA: TGTGCCAGCTCACCACCCAATTGGCTCGACAGCGATGGCTACACCTTC.

The chain uses TRBV7-6 and TRBJ2-6; TRBD2 might be the D (6 bases). V lost 5 bases and J lost 3, with 11 bases in between. CDR3 length: 15 amino acids. CDR1 SGHVS and CDR2 FNYEAQ come from the germline V gene. The CDR3 protein is CASSLLGGGANVLTF. The DNA for the CDR3 is TGTGCCAGCAGCCTACTCGGGGGTGGGGCCAACGTCCTGACTTTC.

The sample holds many counts of this clonotype. This rearrangement joins TRBV2 to TRBJ1-5; D is undetermined. Germline loops: CDR1 SNHLY, CDR2 FYNNEI. The CDR3 has 14 residues. The germline V and J ends were trimmed by 9 bases and 0 bases, with 12 bases remaining between them. The CDR3 nucleotides read TGTGCCAGTACATCCCAGAATAGCAATCAGCCCCAGCATTTT. Amino acids: CASTSQNSNQPQHF. Full variable domain (outside the CDR3, taken from reference TRBV2 and TRBJ1-5): EPEVTQTPSHQVTQMGQEVILRCVPISNHLYFYWYRQILGQKVEFLVSFYNNEISEKSEIFDDQFSVERPDGSNFTLKIRSTKLEDSAMYFCASTSQNSNQPQHFGDGTRLSIL.